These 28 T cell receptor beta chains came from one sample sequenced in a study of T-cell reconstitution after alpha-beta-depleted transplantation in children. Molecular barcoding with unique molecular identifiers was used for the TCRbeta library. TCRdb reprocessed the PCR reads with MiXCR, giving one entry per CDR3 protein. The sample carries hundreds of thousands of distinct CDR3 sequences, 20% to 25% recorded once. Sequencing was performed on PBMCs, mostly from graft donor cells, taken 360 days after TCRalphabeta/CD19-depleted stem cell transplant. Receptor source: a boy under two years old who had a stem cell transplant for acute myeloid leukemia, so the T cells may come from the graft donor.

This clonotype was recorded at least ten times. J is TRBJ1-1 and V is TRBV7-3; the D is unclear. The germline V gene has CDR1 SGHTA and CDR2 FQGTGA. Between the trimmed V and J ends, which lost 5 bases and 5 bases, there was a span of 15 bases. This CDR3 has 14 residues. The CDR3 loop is CASSLGPSGTEAFF. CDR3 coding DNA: TGTGCCAGCAGCCTGGGCCCGAGTGGGACTGAAGCTTTCTTT.

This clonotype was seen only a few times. The CDR3 coding sequence is TGCAGTCATGCCCCGTTATGGGGGGGCGAGCAGTACTTC. Amino acid sequence: CSHAPLWGGEQYF. The genes are TRBV20-1 and TRBJ2-7; 7 positions match TRBD2. The CDR3 totals 13 residues. V lost 8 bases to trimming and J lost 6 bases; unmatched junction nucleotides: 13. Germline V gene sequence: CDR1 DFQATT, CDR2 SNEGSKA (reference sequence).

The CDR3 DNA reads TGTGCCAGCAGTTACGTGGCCAGGGAGGATCAGCCCCAGCATTTT. It codes for CASSYVAREDQPQHF. The chain links TRBV6-5 to TRBJ1-5, with a possible D match to TRBD1 (5 bases). CDR1 and CDR2 from the germline V gene are MNHEY and SVGAGI. The CDR3 totals 15 residues. Trimming removed 2 bases from V and 5 bases from J, with 13 bases in between.

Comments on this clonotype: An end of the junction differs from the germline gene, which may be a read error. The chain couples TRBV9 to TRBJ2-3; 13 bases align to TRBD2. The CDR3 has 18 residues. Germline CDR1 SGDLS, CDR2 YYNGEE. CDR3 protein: CASSVGGTSGATTDTQDF. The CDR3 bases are TGTGCCAGCAGCGTAGGGGGGACTAGCGGGGCCACCACAGATACGCAGGATTTT.

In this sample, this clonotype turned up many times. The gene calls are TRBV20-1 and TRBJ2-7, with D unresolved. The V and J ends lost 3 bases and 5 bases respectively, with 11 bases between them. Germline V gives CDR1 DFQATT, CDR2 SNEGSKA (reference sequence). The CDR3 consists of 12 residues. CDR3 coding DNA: TGCAGTGCTAGGGTTGGCTGGAACGAGCAGTACTTC. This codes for CSARVGWNEQYF.

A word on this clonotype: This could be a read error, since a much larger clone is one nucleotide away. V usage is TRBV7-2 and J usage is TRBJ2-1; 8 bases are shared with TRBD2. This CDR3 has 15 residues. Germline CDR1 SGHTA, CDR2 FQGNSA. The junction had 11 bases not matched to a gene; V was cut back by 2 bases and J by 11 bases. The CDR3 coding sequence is TGTGCCAGCAGCTTACTGCCGGGGGGGATGAATAAGCAGTTCTTC. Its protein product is CASSLLPGGMNKQFF. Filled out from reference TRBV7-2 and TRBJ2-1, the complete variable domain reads GAGVSQSPSNKVTEKGKDVELRCDPISGHTALYWYRQSLGQGLEFLIYFQGNSAPDKSGLPSDRFSAERTGGSVSTLTIQRTQQEDSAVYLCASSLLPGGMNKQFFGPGTRLTVL.

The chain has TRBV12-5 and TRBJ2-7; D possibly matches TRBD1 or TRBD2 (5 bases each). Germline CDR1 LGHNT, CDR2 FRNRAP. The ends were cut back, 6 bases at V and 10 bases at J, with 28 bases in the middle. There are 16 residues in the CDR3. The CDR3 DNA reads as TGTGCTAGTGGCCCCGCCTTGGGGGTTGGACCCTCGGCCCAGTACTTC. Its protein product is CASGPALGVGPSAQYF.

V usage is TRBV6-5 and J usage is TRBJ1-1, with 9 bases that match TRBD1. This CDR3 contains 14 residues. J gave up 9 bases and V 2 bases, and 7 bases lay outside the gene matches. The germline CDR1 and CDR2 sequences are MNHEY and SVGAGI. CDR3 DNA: TGTGCCAGCAGTTACCCAACAGGACAGGGGCAAGCTTTCTTT. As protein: CASSYPTGQGQAFF.

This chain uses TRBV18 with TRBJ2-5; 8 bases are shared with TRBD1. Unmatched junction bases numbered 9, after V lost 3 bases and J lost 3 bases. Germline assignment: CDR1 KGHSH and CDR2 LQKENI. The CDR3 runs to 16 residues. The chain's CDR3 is CASSPLGQARKETQYF. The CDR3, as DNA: TGTGCCAGCTCACCCCTGGGACAGGCCCGTAAAGAGACCCAGTACTTC.

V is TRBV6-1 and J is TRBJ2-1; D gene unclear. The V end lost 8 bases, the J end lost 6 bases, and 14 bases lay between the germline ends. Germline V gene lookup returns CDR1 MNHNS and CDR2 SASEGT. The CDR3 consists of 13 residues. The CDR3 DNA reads TGTGCCAGCTGTGTTTTTTTGGGCAATGAGCAGTTCTTC. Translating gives CASCVFLGNEQFF.

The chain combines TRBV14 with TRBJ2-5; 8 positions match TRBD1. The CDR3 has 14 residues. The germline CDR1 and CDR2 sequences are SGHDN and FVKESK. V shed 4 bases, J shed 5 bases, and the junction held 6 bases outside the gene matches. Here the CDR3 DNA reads TGTGCCAGCAGCCCTTTCCGGACAGGGGAGACCCAGTACTTC. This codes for CASSPFRTGETQYF.

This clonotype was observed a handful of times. Here the CDR3 reads CSARSGGGSTEAFF. The DNA for the CDR3 is TGCAGTGCTAGAAGTGGAGGGGGAAGCACTGAAGCTTTCTTT. This chain uses TRBV20-1 with TRBJ1-1, with TRBD1 as a possible D gene (6 bases). Germline loops: CDR1 DFQATT, CDR2 SNEGSKA (reference sequence). This CDR3 has 14 residues. Trimming cost V 2 bases and J 4 bases, with 14 bases left between them.

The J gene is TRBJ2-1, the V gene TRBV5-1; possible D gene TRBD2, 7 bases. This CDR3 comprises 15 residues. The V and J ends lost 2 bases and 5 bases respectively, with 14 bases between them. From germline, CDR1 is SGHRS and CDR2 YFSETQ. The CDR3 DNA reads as TGCGCCAGCAGCTTAGAGGGGGGGTCTCACAATGAGCAGTTCTTC. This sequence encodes CASSLEGGSHNEQFF.

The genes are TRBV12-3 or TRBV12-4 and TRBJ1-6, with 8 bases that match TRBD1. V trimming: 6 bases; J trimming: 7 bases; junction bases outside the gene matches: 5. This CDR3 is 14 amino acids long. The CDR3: CASSADRVNSPLHF. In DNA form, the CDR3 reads TGTGCCAGCAGCGCGGACAGGGTGAATTCACCCCTCCACTTT.

The CDR3 DNA sequence: TGCGCCAGCAGCCACCTGGGGTGGTACACCGGGGAGCTGTTTTTT. Encoded protein: CASSHLGWYTGELFF. This rearrangement joins TRBV4-3 to TRBJ2-2; D gene uncertain. Trimming removed 3 bases from V and 3 bases from J, with 11 bases in between. CDR3 length equals 15 residues. The germline CDR1 and CDR2 sequences are LGHNA and YSLEER.

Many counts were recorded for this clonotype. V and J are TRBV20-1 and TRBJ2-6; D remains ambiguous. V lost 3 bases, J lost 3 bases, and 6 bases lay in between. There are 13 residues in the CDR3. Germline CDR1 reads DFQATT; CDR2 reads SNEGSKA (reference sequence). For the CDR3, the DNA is TGCAGTGCTAGCGATCATGGGGCCAACGTCCTGACTTTC. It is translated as CSASDHGANVLTF.

CDR3 sequence: CASSIVGSSGELFF. In DNA, the CDR3 is TGTGCCAGTAGTATAGTTGGGTCGAGCGGGGAGCTGTTTTTT. The V call is TRBV19, the J call TRBJ2-2; D is ambiguous. This CDR3 spans 14 amino acids. The germline gives CDR1 LNHDA, CDR2 SQIVND (reference sequence). V lost 1 base and J 7 bases, leaving 10 bases between the germline ends.

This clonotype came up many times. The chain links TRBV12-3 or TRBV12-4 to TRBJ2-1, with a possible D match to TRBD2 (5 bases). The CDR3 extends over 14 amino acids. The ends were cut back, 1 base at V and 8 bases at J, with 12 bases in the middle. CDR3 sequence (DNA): TGTGCCAGCAGTTTAGGTTCCGGGATCGATGAGCAGTTCTTC. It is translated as CASSLGSGIDEQFF.

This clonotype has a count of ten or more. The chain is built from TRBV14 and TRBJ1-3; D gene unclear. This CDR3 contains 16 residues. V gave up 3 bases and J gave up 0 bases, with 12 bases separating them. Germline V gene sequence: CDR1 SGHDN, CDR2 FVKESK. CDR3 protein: CASSHGELSSGNTIYF. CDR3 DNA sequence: TGTGCCAGCAGCCACGGGGAGTTGAGCTCTGGAAACACCATATATTTT.

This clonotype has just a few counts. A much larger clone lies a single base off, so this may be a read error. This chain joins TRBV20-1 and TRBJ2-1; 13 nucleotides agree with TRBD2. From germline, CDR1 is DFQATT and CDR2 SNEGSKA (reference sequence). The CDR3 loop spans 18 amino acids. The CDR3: CCAPGLTSGGVQYNEQFF. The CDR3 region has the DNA TGCTGTGCTCCTGGGCTCACTAGCGGGGGGGTACAATACAATGAGCAGTTCTTC.

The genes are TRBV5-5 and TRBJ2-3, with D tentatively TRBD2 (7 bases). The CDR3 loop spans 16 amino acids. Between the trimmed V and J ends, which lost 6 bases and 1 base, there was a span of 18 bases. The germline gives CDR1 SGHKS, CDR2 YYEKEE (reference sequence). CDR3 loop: CASIDLRGGGTDTQYF. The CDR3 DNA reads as TGTGCCAGCATCGACCTGAGGGGGGGTGGCACAGATACGCAGTATTTT.

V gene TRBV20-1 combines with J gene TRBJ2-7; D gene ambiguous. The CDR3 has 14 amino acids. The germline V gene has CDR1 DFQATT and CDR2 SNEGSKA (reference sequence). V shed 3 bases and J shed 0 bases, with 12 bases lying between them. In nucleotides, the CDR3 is TGCAGTGCTAGCTATAATACCCGCTCCTACGAGCAGTACTTC. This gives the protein CSASYNTRSYEQYF.

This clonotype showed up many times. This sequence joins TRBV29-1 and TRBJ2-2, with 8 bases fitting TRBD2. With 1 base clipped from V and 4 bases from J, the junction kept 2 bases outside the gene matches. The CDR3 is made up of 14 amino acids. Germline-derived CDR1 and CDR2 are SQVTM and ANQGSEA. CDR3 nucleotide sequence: TGCAGCGTTGAAGCGGGGGGGTCCACCGGGGAGCTGTTTTTT. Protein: CSVEAGGSTGELFF.

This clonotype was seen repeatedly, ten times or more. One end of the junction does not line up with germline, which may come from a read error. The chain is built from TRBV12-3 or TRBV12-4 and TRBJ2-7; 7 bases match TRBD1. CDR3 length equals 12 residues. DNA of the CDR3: TGTGCCAGCAGTTTTTTACGGGACAGTTTTGTCTTC. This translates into CASSFLRDSFVF.

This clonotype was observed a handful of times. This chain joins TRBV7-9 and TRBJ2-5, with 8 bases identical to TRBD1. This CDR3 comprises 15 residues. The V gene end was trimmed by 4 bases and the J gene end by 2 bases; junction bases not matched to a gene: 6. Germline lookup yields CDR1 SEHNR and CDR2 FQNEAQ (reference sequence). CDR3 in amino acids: CASSWGQAAQETQYF. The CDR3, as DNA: TGTGCCAGCAGCTGGGGACAGGCAGCTCAAGAGACCCAGTACTTC.

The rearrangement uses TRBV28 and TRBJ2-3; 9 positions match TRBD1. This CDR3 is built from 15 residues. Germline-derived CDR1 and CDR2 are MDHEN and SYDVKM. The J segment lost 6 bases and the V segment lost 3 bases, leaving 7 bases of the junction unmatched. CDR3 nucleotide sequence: TGTGCCAGCAGTTTTTGGGACAGGGTACCGGATACGCAGTATTTT. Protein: CASSFWDRVPDTQYF.

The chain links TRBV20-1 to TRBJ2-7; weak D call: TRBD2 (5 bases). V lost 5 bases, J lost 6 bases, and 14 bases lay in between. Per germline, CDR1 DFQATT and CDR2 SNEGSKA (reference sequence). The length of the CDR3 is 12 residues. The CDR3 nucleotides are TGCAGTGCTCTTCAGTGGGCGGGCGAGCAGTACTTC. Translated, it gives CSALQWAGEQYF.

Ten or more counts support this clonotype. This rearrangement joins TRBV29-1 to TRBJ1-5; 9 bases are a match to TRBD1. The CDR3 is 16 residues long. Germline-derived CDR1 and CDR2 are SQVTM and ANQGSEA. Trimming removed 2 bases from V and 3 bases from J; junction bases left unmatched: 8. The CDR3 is CSVERTQGASNQPQHF. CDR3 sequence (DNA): TGCAGCGTTGAACGGACACAGGGGGCGTCCAATCAGCCCCAGCATTTT. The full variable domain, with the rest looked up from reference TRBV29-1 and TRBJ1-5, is SAVISQKPSRDICQRGTSLTIQCQVDSQVTMMFWYRQQPGQSLTLIATANQGSEATYESGFVIDKFPISRPNLTFSTLTVSNMSPEDSSIYLCSVERTQGASNQPQHFGDGTRLSIL.